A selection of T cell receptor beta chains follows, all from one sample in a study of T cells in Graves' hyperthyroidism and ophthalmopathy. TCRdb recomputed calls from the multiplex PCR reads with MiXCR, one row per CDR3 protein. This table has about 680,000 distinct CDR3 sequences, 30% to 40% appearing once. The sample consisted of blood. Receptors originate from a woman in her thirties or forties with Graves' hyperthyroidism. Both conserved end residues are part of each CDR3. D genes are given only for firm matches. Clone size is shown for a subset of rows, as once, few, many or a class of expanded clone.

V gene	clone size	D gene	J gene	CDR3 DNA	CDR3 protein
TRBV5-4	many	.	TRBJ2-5	TGTGCCAGTAGTCCACAGGGAGGGGAGACCCAGTACTTC	CASSPQGGETQYF
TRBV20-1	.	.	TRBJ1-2	TGCAGTGCTAGACCCAGGGGCGGCTACACCTTC	CSARPRGGYTF
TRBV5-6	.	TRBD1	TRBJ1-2	TGTGCCAGCAGCAAGTGGGACAGCGTCTATGGCTACACCTTC	CASSKWDSVYGYTF
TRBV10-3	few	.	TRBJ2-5	TGTGCCAGCGTAGGGGATCGGGTGAGAAAGACCCAGTACTTC	CASVGDRVRKTQYF
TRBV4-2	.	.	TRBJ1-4	TGTGCCAGCAGCCAATTTAAAACGGGACTTCGTAATGAAAAACTGTTTTTT	CASSQFKTGLRNEKLFF
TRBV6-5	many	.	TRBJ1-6	TGTGCCAGCAGTAGACAGGCCGGGAATTCACCCCTCCACTTT	CASSRQAGNSPLHF
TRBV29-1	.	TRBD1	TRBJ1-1	TGCAGCGTTTGGGGGACAGGGTCGACTGAAGCTTTCTTT	CSVWGTGSTEAFF
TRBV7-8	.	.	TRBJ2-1	TGTGCCAGCAGCTTCAGGGGGGTCTACAATGAGCAGTTCTTC	CASSFRGVYNEQFF
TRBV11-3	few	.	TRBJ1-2	TGTGCCAGCAGCTCGCTTTCGGCTCGACCGGGACAAACTTATGGCTACACCTTC	CASSSLSARPGQTYGYTF
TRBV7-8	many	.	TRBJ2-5	TGTGCCAGCAGCTTCGGCGGCGCGGAGACCCAGTACTTC	CASSFGGAETQYF
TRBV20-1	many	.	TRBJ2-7	TGCAGTGCTAGAGCTGAATCCTACTCCTACGAGCAGTACTTC	CSARAESYSYEQYF
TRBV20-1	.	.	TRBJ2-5	TGCGGTGCTAGGGGGAACAAAGAGACCCAGTACTTC	CGARGNKETQYF
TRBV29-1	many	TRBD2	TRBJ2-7	TGCAGCGTTGTCGTGCGGGAGGGGAGCTCCTACGAGCAGTACTTC	CSVVVREGSSYEQYF
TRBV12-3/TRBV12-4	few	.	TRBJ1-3	TGTGCCAGCACCCGGTCTGGAAACACCATATATTTT	CASTRSGNTIYF
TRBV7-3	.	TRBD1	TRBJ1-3	TGTGCCAGCAGCCCGCCGGGACAGTGGGTTTCGACCATATATTTT	CASSPPGQWVSTIYF
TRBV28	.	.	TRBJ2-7	TGTGCCAGCAGTTTAGGGTGGGATACGGCTTACGAGCAGTACTTC	CASSLGWDTAYEQYF
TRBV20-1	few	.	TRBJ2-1	TGCAGTGCTAAGGTGGGGGTAAATGAGCAGTTCTTC	CSAKVGVNEQFF
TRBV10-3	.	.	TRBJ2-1	TGTGCCATCAGTGAGACGTCGGACACGCCGTACTACAATGAGCAGTTCTTC	CAISETSDTPYYNEQFF
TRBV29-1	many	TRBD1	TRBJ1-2	TGCAGCGTTGGGGGACAGGGGGACTATGGCTACACCTTC	CSVGGQGDYGYTF
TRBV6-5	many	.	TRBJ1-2	TGTGCCAGCAGCTCGGGACCGAGTTACAATGGCTACACCTTC	CASSSGPSYNGYTF
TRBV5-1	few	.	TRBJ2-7	TGCGCCAGCAGCTTGTCAACAGGGAGTCAAGAGCAGTACTTC	CASSLSTGSQEQYF
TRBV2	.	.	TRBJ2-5	TGTGCCAGAAAACTAGTAGAAGAGACCCAGTACTTC	CARKLVEETQYF
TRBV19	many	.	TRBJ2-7	TGTGCCAGTAGCCCCACCGAGAGCTACGAGCAGTACTTC	CASSPTESYEQYF
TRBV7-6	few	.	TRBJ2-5	TGTGCCAGCACCAAACTAGACAAAGAGACCCAGTACTTC	CASTKLDKETQYF
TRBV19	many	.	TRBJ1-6	TGTGCCAGTAGTCACCGGGACCGAATTAATTCACCCCTCCACTTT	CASSHRDRINSPLHF
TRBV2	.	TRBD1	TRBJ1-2	TGTGCCAGCAGTGTGACAGGGGGCAATGGCTACACCTTC	CASSVTGGNGYTF
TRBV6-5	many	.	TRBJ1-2	TGTGCCAGCAGCCCTATGTCTGACGGAGGCTACACCTTC	CASSPMSDGGYTF
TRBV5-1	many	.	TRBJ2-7	TGCGCCAGCAGCTTGGTAGGGGACCCTTCGGTGGACGAGCAGTACTTC	CASSLVGDPSVDEQYF
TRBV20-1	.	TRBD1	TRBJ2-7	TGCAGTGCCCAGGGGGCATCCCGCGAGCAGTACTTC	CSAQGASREQYF
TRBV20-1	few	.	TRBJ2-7	TGCAGTTCCCTTGGCAGGCTGAGCTCCTACGAGCAGTACTTC	CSSLGRLSSYEQYF
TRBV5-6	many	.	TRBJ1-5	TGTGCCAGCAGCTCACAGGGTGGCAATCAGCCCCAGCATTTT	CASSSQGGNQPQHF
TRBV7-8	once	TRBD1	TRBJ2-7	TGTGCCAGCAACCTCGGGACAGGACTCTACGAGCAGTACTTC	CASNLGTGLYEQYF
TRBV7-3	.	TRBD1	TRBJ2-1	TGTGCCAGCAGCCCATCACAGGGGTACAATGAGCAGTTCTTC	CASSPSQGYNEQFF
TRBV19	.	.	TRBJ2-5	TGTGCCAGCAGCTTAGCTCTAGGGGGAGGTGGGATCGAGACCCAGTACTTC	CASSLALGGGGIETQYF
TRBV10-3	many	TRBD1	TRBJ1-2	TGTGCCATCAGTGAGTCGATGATTTTGTGGGGACAGGGGGCAGAAGGCTACACCTTC	CAISESMILWGQGAEGYTF
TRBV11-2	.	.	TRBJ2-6	TGTGCCAGCAGCTTAGCGGTCGCTGGGGCCAACGTCCTGACTTTC	CASSLAVAGANVLTF
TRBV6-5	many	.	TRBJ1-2	TGTGCCAGCAGTTCACTGGGCCTCGACTACACCTTC	CASSSLGLDYTF
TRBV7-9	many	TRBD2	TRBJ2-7	TGTGCCAGCAGCTTGGCTAGCGGGAGTCTTTACGAGCAGTACTTC	CASSLASGSLYEQYF
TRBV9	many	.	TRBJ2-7	TGTGCCAGCAGCGTAGAGAGCTCCTACGAGCAGTACTTC	CASSVESSYEQYF
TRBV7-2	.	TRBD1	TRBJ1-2	TGTGCCACCACCCGGGACAGCTATGGCTACACCTTC	CATTRDSYGYTF
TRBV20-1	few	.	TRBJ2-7	TGCAGTGCGGTTTTTGGGGGCCCTAACTACGAGCAGTACTTC	CSAVFGGPNYEQYF
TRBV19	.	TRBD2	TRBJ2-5	TGTGCCAGTAGTTCGGGACTAGCGGGAGATTTAGTGGAGACCCAGTACTTC	CASSSGLAGDLVETQYF
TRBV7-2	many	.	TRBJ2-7	TGTGCCAGCAGCTTAAGTCCCGGGGTAGGCGAGCAGTACTTC	CASSLSPGVGEQYF
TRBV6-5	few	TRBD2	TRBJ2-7	TGTGCCAGCGGTTCCGGGGGGGGCTCCTACGAGCAGTACTTC	CASGSGGGSYEQYF
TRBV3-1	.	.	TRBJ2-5	TGTGCCAGCAGCCATGCGGACGGGGAAGAGACCCAGTACTTC	CASSHADGEETQYF
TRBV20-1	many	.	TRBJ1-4	TGCAGTGCTAGGATAAGGGGTGGTGAAAAACTGTTTTTT	CSARIRGGEKLFF